Detailed here is one T cell receptor (beta chain). TCRdb's copy holds only in-frame clones and misses some; the assay was immunoSEQ multiplex PCR. The top ten clones hold 0.36% of a sample with 2 million to 3 million clones, over 85% of them seen once. This record belongs to a study of shared clonotypes between healthy human individuals. The source is a man aged 18-30 years in good health. Some clones in this sample may be carry-over from other donors' samples. The material sequenced was naive CD4+ T cells from PBMCs. The subset is: CD45RA+ positively selected.

The CDR3 loop reads CASSALTVQETQYF. The CDR3 nucleotides read TGTGCCAGCAGTGCCCTAACGGTACAAGAGACCCAGTACTTC. This sequence joins TRBV25-1 and TRBJ2-5; D gene ambiguous. The V gene lost 4 bases and the J gene lost 2 bases, with 11 bases spanning the gap. CDR3 length: 14 amino acids. Germline values: CDR1 MGHDK, CDR2 SYGVNS.